Listed below are T cell receptor beta chains from one sample, sequenced in a study of immune reconstitution after stem cell transplant in scleroderma. Each CDR3 protein gets one entry after TCRdb re-called the RT-PCR reads with MiXCR. The sample consists of fewer than 2,000 distinct CDR3 sequences, roughly 9% of them appearing once. This sample was taken before or after autologous hematopoietic stem cell transplantation (not recorded which). The receptors stem from a female donor with systemic sclerosis. Each CDR3 is given without its conserved first and last residue. Fields, in order: CDR3 length, V gene, D gene, CDR3 protein. The D gene is left open where the match is weak.

>14|TRBV6-2/TRBV6-3|NA
ASRASDPSGANVLT
>14|TRBV3-1|NA
ASSQGLGISYNEQF
>14|TRBV7-9|TRBD2
ASSLWLAGSQETQY
>12|TRBV6-1|NA
ASNTAGNSYEQY
>13|TRBV3-1|NA
ASSQDHRGTDTQY
>13|TRBV27|TRBD1
ASSTLDRAYNEQF
>15|TRBV10-2|NA
ASSESKIGVGNQPQH
>9|TRBV6-2/TRBV6-3|NA
ASSDSYEQY
>12|TRBV4-2|NA
ASSQTWGDQPQH
>13|TRBV9|NA
ASSVDPRQANEQF
>13|TRBV28|TRBD1
ASSAPAGTVYEQY
>13|TRBV9|NA
ASSVAGANTGELF
>12|TRBV5-8|NA
ASSTGTSYNEQF
>11|TRBV5-1|TRBD2
ASSFGGADIQY
>10|TRBV7-9|NA
ASQEGNQPQH
>12|TRBV4-3|NA
ASSPIGGVTEAF
>11|TRBV5-1|TRBD1
ASSEGTASTQY
>12|TRBV20-1|NA
SATGLEEAYEQY
>16|TRBV4-3|TRBD2
ASSQAPPSGGATDTQY
>13|TRBV6-1|NA
ASSVGEGHTGELF
>11|TRBV7-2|NA
ASSLEKNQPQH
>11|TRBV27|TRBD1
ASGLTGYYEQY
>11|TRBV19|NA
ASSYSLKDTQY
>13|TRBV7-7|TRBD2
ASSQGLAAYNEQF
>12|TRBV13|NA
ASSYGRASQPQH
>14|TRBV5-1|TRBD1
ASSTGQATSTDTQY
>11|TRBV28|NA
ASTAGGRTGYT
>12|TRBV29-1|NA
SAGRGTTYNEQF
>12|TRBV20-1|NA
SARRGWINYGYT
>13|TRBV5-1|NA
ASTYAPTGNYEQY
>11|TRBV11-3|NA
ASSPGPKDTQY
>12|TRBV27|NA
ASSSLGSNQPQH
>9|TRBV7-2|NA
ASRGNYGYT
>14|TRBV15|TRBD1
ATSRQGGHSGNTIY
>11|TRBV14|NA
ASSPQGWNEQF
>13|TRBV14|TRBD1
ASSGGQEVNYGYT
>10|TRBV2|NA
ARKGSGNIQY
>11|TRBV9|NA
ASSVGSYNEQF
>12|TRBV6-1|NA
ASSEPALTDTQY
>13|TRBV20-1|TRBD2
SARGLAGSSYEQY
>11|TRBV5-1|TRBD1
ASSPGQGVKLF
>12|TRBV20-1|NA
SASAEFNNSPLH
>12|TRBV20-1|NA
SARPTFLYNEQF
>11|TRBV20-1|NA
SAFGQGEETQY
>14|TRBV6-1|NA
ASRAGTASGNTEAF
>11|TRBV10-3|NA
AIRGNRSNEQF
>10|TRBV20-1|NA
SAPFYTGELF
>14|TRBV2|NA
ASSPQGRGAKNIQY
>10|TRBV6-2/TRBV6-3|NA
ASSRGTGELF
>14|TRBV14|NA
ASSQEPGTGRHEQY
>12|TRBV7-9|NA
ASSHRSAGFEQY
>11|TRBV5-4|NA
ASSLGGSRGYT
>10|TRBV2|NA
ASFGGPYEQY
>12|TRBV7-9|NA
ASSFGGANEKLF
>12|TRBV7-2|NA
ASRAGALYNEQF
>9|TRBV4-3|NA
ASSQYETQY